A single sample is the source of the 30 T cell receptor delta chains below, sequenced in a study of fetal and pediatric gammadelta thymocytes (dated by TCRdb to between 2022 and 2023). Sequencing relied on an Illumina MiSeq. TCRdb recomputed clones from the public reads with CATT; identical DNA rows were then combined. The sample yields some 1,700 delta-chain clones; over 12% were counted once. The top ten constitute over 6.5% of the sample. Input material: Vgamma9Vdelta2 gamma-delta T cells from the thymus. The intended sense of this specimen's cell subset or site label: sorted CD3+gammadeltaTCR+Vgamma9+Vdelta2+ thymocytes. The receptors stem from a child who underwent cardiac surgery and was recorded as healthy.

The chain has TRDV2 and TRDJ1; no reliable D call. V lost 0 bases to trimming and J lost 0 bases, with 37 bases between them. The CDR3 length is 24 residues. The germline V gene has CDR1 GEAIGNYY and CDR2 EKD. This CDR3 reads CACDTLSPNFFGNLSTRYTDKLIF. The CDR3 bases are TGTGCCTGTGACACCCTATCACCCAATTTTTTCGGGAACTTAAGCACTCGGTACACCGATAAACTCATCTTT.

By sample fraction, this clone is medium-sized. The rearrangement links TRDV2 to TRDJ3, with TRDD3 matching over 12 bases. This CDR3 is 20 amino acids long. The J segment lost 2 bases and the V segment lost 3 bases, leaving 10 bases of the junction unmatched. Germline V gene sequence: CDR1 GEAIGNYY, CDR2 EKD. The CDR3 protein is CACDRPTGGYLPWDTRQMFF. Written as DNA, the CDR3 is TGTGCCTGTGACCGTCCGACTGGGGGATACCTCCCCTGGGACACCCGACAGATGTTTTTC.

Remarks on this clone: A much bigger clone sits one base away, suggesting this may be a read error. The chain employs TRDV1 and TRDJ1, with 9 bases aligning to TRDD3. There are 20 residues in the CDR3. V shed 0 bases, J shed 8 bases, and the junction held 22 bases outside the gene matches. Germline CDR1 and CDR2: TSWWSYY and QGS. The CDR3 DNA is TGTGCTCTTGGGGAACTTCGGGCCCTCCCACGAAGCTGGGGGATCCCCAAACTCATCTTT. Amino acid sequence: CALGELRALPRSWGIPKLIF.

Note on this clone: This may arise from a read error, as a much more abundant clone is one base away. The V and J genes are TRDV2 and TRDJ1, with D tentatively TRDD3 (5 bases). Between the trimmed V and J ends, which lost 9 bases and 4 bases, there was a span of 17 bases. This CDR3 region has 13 residues. CDR1 and CDR2 (germline): GEAIGNYY, EKD. CDR3 DNA: TGTGCCGGGAGGGGGGTGGAGAGCGATAAACTCATCTTT. It translates to CAGRGVESDKLIF.

The rearrangement joins TRDV2 to TRDJ1; D gene uncertain. The J gene was not available in TCRdb and was assigned here by matching the DNA to germline segments. This CDR3 contains 14 residues. Between the trimmed V and J ends, which lost 2 bases and 2 bases, there was a span of 11 bases. CDR1 and CDR2 from the germline V gene are GEAIGNYY and EKD. The CDR3 here is CACDKNGFTDKLIF. The CDR3 DNA follows: TGTGCCTGTGACAAGAATGGGTTTACCGATAAACTCATCTTT.

In regard to this clone: One end of the junction does not line up with germline, which may come from a read error. The chain couples TRDV2 to TRDJ1, with 11 bases identical to TRDD3. The CDR3 is 16 amino acids. Per germline, CDR1 GEAIGNYY and CDR2 EKD. The CDR3 reads CARDTVGDTDTDKLIF. The CDR3 nucleotides read TGTGCCCGTGACACGGTGGGGGATACGGACACCGATAAACTCATCTTT.

This clone is labeled medium-sized (0.01 to 0.1%). The chain employs TRDV2 and TRDJ1; TRDD3 aligns across 11 bases. This CDR3 comprises 20 residues. After removal of 0 bases from V and 0 bases from J, the junction contained 14 bases not matched to a gene. Germline CDR1 is GEAIGNYY and CDR2 is EKD. The DNA for the CDR3 is TGTGCCTGTGACACCGGGTGGGGGATACGCGGGGGACCGTACACCGATAAACTCATCTTT. Amino acids: CACDTGWGIRGGPYTDKLIF.

Comment on this clone: A much larger clone differs by one base, so this may be a read error. The V gene is TRDV2, the J gene TRDJ1; 9 positions match TRDD3. Here the J gene came from matching the DNA to germline, since TCRdb omits it. V gave up 0 bases and J gave up 3 bases; unmatched junction bases: 25. Germline CDR1 and CDR2: GEAIGNYY and EKD. The CDR3 loop spans 22 amino acids. This CDR3 is CACDTGFFPRRTGGHYADKLIF. DNA for the CDR3: TGTGCCTGTGACACCGGTTTCTTTCCTAGGAGAACTGGGGGACACTACGCCGATAAACTCATCTTT.

This chain connects TRDV2 to TRDJ1, with 7 bases identical to TRDD3. The germline V gene encodes CDR1 GEAIGNYY and CDR2 EKD. V shed 1 base, J shed 4 bases, and the junction held 8 bases outside the gene matches. This CDR3 contains 15 residues. The CDR3 sequence is CACDTRWGQDDKLIF. The CDR3 coding sequence is TGTGCCTGTGACACGCGCTGGGGGCAAGACGATAAACTCATCTTT.

This clone rates as large. The sample has other DNA sequences that encode this CDR3 too. The chain recombines TRDV2 with TRDJ3, with 12 bases fitting TRDD3. V shed 3 bases, J shed 0 bases, and the junction held 8 bases outside the gene matches. The germline V gene has CDR1 GEAIGNYY and CDR2 EKD. This CDR3 has 20 residues. The CDR3 here is CACDSTGGYRSSWDTRQMFF. The DNA of the CDR3 is TGTGCCTGTGACTCTACTGGGGGATACAGAAGCTCCTGGGACACCCGACAGATGTTTTTC.

Worth noting for this clone: This specimen includes other DNA sequences encoding the same CDR3. This chain uses TRDV2 with TRDJ1; TRDD3 might be the D (6 bases). CDR1 and CDR2 (germline): GEAIGNYY, EKD. V shed 0 bases and J shed 5 bases, with 30 bases lying between them. The CDR3 is made up of 20 amino acids. CDR3 DNA sequence: TGTGCCTGTGACACCTGGGGGTCCCCTGGCCAGTCCATGCCCCCAGATAAACTCATCTTT. It translates to CACDTWGSPGQSMPPDKLIF.

Of note for this clone: With only one base between it and a far larger clone, this is likely a read error. This same CDR3 is encoded by further DNA sequences in the sample. The chain joins TRDV1 to TRDJ1, with 13 bases that match TRDD3. The CDR3 loop spans 25 amino acids. The germline gives CDR1 TSWWSYY, CDR2 QGS. The CDR3 protein is CALGVPSSGVFGLGDTEVPTDKLIF. As DNA, the CDR3 is TGTGCTCTGGGGGTCCCATCTTCCGGGGTTTTCGGACTGGGGGATACGGAGGTACCCACCGATAAACTCATCTTT.

By share, this clone ranks as medium-sized. The chain carries TRDV2 and TRDJ1; 8 nucleotides match TRDD3. The J gene is absent in TCRdb and was assigned here via DNA matching to germline. V lost 0 bases and J lost 0; bases outside the gene matches: 2. CDR3 length: 15 amino acids. In germline, CDR1 is GEAIGNYY, CDR2 EKD. CDR3 sequence reads: CACDTLLGDTDKLIF. As DNA, the CDR3 is TGTGCCTGTGACACCCTACTGGGGGACACCGATAAACTCATCTTT.

This clone is labeled as large. This chain joins TRDV2 and TRDJ1; 7 bases match TRDD2. Germline V gene data show CDR1 as GEAIGNYY and CDR2 as EKD. The J segment lost 0 bases and the V segment lost 3 bases, leaving 15 bases of the junction unmatched. The CDR3 has 18 residues. The CDR3 here is CACDLIPTGSAYTDKLIF. The DNA of the CDR3 is TGTGCCTGTGACCTAATTCCTACGGGGAGTGCGTACACCGATAAACTCATCTTT.

By proportion, this clone is large (0.1 to 1%). The identical CDR3 is also encoded by other nucleotide sequences in the sample. The chain links TRDV1 to TRDJ1; 9 nucleotides line up with TRDD3. The CDR3 is 26 residues long. Trimming cost V 2 bases and J 0 bases; bases outside gene matches: 34. Germline values: CDR1 TSWWSYY, CDR2 QGS. This CDR3 is CALGEWLLMLSDWGTPRISHTDKLIF. For the CDR3, the DNA is TGTGCTCTTGGGGAATGGCTCCTAATGCTGTCCGACTGGGGGACACCCCGCATATCCCACACCGATAAACTCATCTTT.

Sample share makes this clone medium-sized. V and J are TRDV2 and TRDJ1, with TRDD3 matching 11 bases. CDR3 length: 24 residues. Germline CDR1 and CDR2: GEAIGNYY and EKD. J lost 5 bases, V lost 0 bases, and 31 bases had no gene match. Written as DNA, the CDR3 is TGTGCCTGTGACACCGAACCTGGGGGATACCATTACATATCACATCGACAAAAATTAGATAAACTCATCTTT. It translates to CACDTEPGGYHYISHRQKLDKLIF.

This clone was counted between two and nine times. The chain links TRDV2 to TRDJ1; maybe TRDD3 (5 bases). The J call is in doubt because the DNA end fits TRDJ2 better. Germline V lookup: CDR1 GEAIGNYY, CDR2 EKD. This CDR3 comprises 13 residues. The CDR3 DNA sequence: TGTGCCTGTGACACCCCGGGGGTCGGGGAACTCTTCTTT. Translation: CACDTPGVGELFF.

This clone qualifies as large. The rearrangement uses TRDV2 and TRDJ1; 11 positions match TRDD3. This CDR3 is built from 15 residues. V dropped 6 bases and J dropped 3; count of bases not matched to a gene: 8. Germline V gene lookup returns CDR1 GEAIGNYY and CDR2 EKD. CDR3 protein: CACTTLGDTSDKLIF. CDR3 sequence (DNA): TGTGCCTGTACAACCCTGGGGGATACCTCCGATAAACTCATCTTT.

This clone is termed medium-sized. This sequence joins TRDV2 and TRDJ1; the match to TRDD3 covers 7 bases. The germline V gene encodes CDR1 GEAIGNYY and CDR2 EKD. This CDR3 has 13 residues. V lost 0 bases to trimming and J lost 7 bases; unmatched junction nucleotides: 4. CDR3 in DNA: TGTGCCTGTGACACCGGGGGATTAGCTAAACTCATCTTT. This codes for CACDTGGLAKLIF.

By share, this clone ranks as medium-sized. The chain is built from TRDV2 and TRDJ3; 12 nucleotides agree with TRDD3. With V trimmed by 3 bases and J by 2 bases, 7 bases remained unmatched. The CDR3 runs to 19 residues. Germline CDR1 GEAIGNYY, CDR2 EKD. CDR3 DNA sequence: TGTGCCTGTGACCCCGGACTGGGGGATACCACCTGGGACACCCGACAGATGTTTTTC. It codes for CACDPGLGDTTWDTRQMFF.

By share of the sample, this clone is large. The chain links TRDV2 to TRDJ1; 7 nucleotides agree with TRDD3. CDR3 length: 13 amino acids. V lost 0 bases to trimming and J lost 8 bases; unmatched junction nucleotides: 5. The germline V gene encodes CDR1 GEAIGNYY and CDR2 EKD. CDR3 nucleotide sequence: TGTGCCTGTGACACCGACCTGGGGGGAAAACTCATCTTT. This gives the protein CACDTDLGGKLIF.

This clone occurred once. A read error is likely here: a far larger clone is one base away. For the V gene the call is TRDV2; the J gene has no call; the table's TRDD3 call for D was not verified on the DNA. This CDR3 region has 16 residues. Germline CDR1 is GEAIGNYY and CDR2 is EKD. The CDR3 reads CACDTGRGTGVDKRIF. For the CDR3, the DNA is TGTGCCTGTGACACCGGAAGGGGTACTGGGGTCGATAAACGCATCTTT.

This clone turned up a few times. The chain couples TRDV2 to TRDJ1; 8 bases map to TRDD3. TCRdb does not report a J gene; here it was assigned by matching the DNA to germline references. The CDR3 is 15 residues long. J lost 0 bases, V lost 6 bases, and 8 bases had no gene match. The germline gives CDR1 GEAIGNYY, CDR2 EKD. CDR3 protein: CACLTLLGDTDKLIF. The CDR3 bases are TGTGCCTGTTTAACGTTACTGGGGGACACCGATAAACTCATCTTT.

By frequency in the sample, this clone is large. The rearrangement joins TRDV2 to TRDJ1, with 7 bases identical to TRDD3. CDR3 length equals 20 residues. Germline loops: CDR1 GEAIGNYY, CDR2 EKD. V gave up 0 bases and J gave up 0 bases; unmatched junction bases: 18. The CDR3 here is CACDTYRTGDPPTYTDKLIF. For the CDR3, the DNA is TGTGCCTGTGACACCTATCGTACTGGGGACCCTCCGACGTACACCGATAAACTCATCTTT.

The sample holds a few counts of this clone. This chain joins TRDV2 and TRDJ1, with TRDD3 matching 9 bases. V lost 0 bases and J lost 0; bases outside the gene matches: 13. The CDR3 has 19 residues. Per the germline V gene, CDR1 is GEAIGNYY and CDR2 is EKD. CDR3 sequence: CACDTVAYWGKPYTDKLIF. CDR3 in DNA: TGTGCCTGTGACACCGTAGCTTACTGGGGGAAGCCCTACACCGATAAACTCATCTTT.

For this clone: A much larger clonotype is one base distant, so this may be a read error. The chain carries TRDV2 and TRDJ1, with 8 positions matching TRDD3. Germline V CDR1 and CDR2: GEAIGNYY, EKD. This CDR3 region has 21 residues. CDR3 loop: CACDPKESGGYLEKYTDKRIF. The DNA for the CDR3 is TGTGCCTGTGACCCAAAAGAATCGGGGGGATATCTCGAAAAGTACACCGATAAACGCATCTTT.

The V call is TRDV2, the J call TRDJ1; 8 bases map to TRDD3. CDR1 and CDR2 from the germline V gene are GEAIGNYY and EKD. The CDR3 has 14 amino acids. After removal of 3 bases from V and 0 bases from J, the junction contained 2 bases not matched to a gene. The CDR3 DNA sequence: TGTGCCTGTGACCTGGGGGACAACACCGATAAACTCATCTTT. The encoded protein is CACDLGDNTDKLIF.

This clone was counted between two and nine times. The rearrangement uses TRDV2 and TRDJ1; 9 bases are shared with TRDD3. This CDR3 contains 15 residues. Germline V CDR1 and CDR2: GEAIGNYY, EKD. After removal of 3 bases from V and 4 bases from J, the junction contained 8 bases not matched to a gene. The CDR3 bases are TGTGCCTGTGACCTACTGGGGGACCCGGGCGATAAACTCATCTTT. Its translation is CACDLLGDPGDKLIF.

This clone is labeled as large (0.1 to 1%). This chain uses TRDV2 with TRDJ1; 9 bases match TRDD3. Germline lookup yields CDR1 GEAIGNYY and CDR2 EKD. CDR3 length equals 14 residues. V dropped 3 bases and J dropped 8; count of bases not matched to a gene: 9. This CDR3 reads CACDAFGGYPKLIF. CDR3 in DNA: TGTGCCTGTGACGCCTTTGGGGGATATCCGAAACTCATCTTT.

This clone is labeled medium-sized. The rearrangement links TRDV2 to TRDJ1; 9 nucleotides line up with TRDD3. The CDR3 consists of 17 residues. Germline CDR1 and CDR2: GEAIGNYY and EKD. J gave up 0 bases and V 6 bases, and 13 bases lay outside the gene matches. CDR3 DNA sequence: TGTGCCTGTTCCCGCTTACTGGGGGACCCCTACACCGATAAACTCATCTTT. This gives the protein CACSRLLGDPYTDKLIF.